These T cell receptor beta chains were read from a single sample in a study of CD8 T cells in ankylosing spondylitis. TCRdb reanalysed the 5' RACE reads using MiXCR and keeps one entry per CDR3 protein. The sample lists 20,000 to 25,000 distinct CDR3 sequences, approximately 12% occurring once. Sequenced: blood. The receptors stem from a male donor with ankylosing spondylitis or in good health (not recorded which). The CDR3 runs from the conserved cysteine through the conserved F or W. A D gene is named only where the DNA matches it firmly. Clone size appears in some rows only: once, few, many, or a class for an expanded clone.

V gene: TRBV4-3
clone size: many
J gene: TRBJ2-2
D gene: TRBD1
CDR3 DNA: TGCGCCAGCAGCCAAGGGACAGGATATAGAGCGAACACCGGGGAGCTGTTTTTT
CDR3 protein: CASSQGTGYRANTGELFF

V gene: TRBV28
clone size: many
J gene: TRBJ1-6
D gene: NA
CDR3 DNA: TGTGCCAGCACCCGGGGGGACAACCTGGCCCTCCACTTT
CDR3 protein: CASTRGDNLALHF

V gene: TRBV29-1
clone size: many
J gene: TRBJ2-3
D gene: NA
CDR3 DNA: TGCAGCGTTGAAATAGCAGGGGAAGATACGCAGTATTTT
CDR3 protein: CSVEIAGEDTQYF

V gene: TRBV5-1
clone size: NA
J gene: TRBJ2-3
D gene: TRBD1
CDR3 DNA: TGCGCCAGCAGCTTGGCCAGGGACAGCAGAATTAGCACAGATACGCAGTATTTT
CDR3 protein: CASSLARDSRISTDTQYF

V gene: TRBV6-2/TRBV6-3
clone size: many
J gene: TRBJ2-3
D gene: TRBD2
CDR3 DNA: TGTGCCAGCAGTTACCCGGACGCCCGACTAGCGGGGGGATTACCCACAGATACGCAGTATTTT
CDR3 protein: CASSYPDARLAGGLPTDTQYF

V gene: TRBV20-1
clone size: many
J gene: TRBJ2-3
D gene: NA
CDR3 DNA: TGCAGTGCTAAGTTGGGACCCACAGATACGCAGTATTTT
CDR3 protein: CSAKLGPTDTQYF

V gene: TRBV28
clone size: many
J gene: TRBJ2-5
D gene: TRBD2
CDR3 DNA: TGTGCCAGCAGTTTAGGGGCGGGGGAGTACCAAGAGACCCAGTACTTC
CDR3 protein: CASSLGAGEYQETQYF

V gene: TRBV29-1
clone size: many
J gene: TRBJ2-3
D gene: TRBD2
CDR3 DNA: TGCAGCGCTGGTAGCGGGAACGCAGATACGCAGTATTTT
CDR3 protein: CSAGSGNADTQYF

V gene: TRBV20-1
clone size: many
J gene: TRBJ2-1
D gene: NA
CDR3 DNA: TGCAGTGCTAGTGTTTCCAATGAGCAGTTCTTC
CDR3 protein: CSASVSNEQFF

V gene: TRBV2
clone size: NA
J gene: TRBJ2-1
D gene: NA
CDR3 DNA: TGTGCCAGCAGTGATGGTTATGGGTACCCTAACAATGAGCAGTTCTTC
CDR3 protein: CASSDGYGYPNNEQFF

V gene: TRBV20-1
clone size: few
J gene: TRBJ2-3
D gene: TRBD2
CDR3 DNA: TGCAGTGCTCCCCTAGCGGGCACAGATACGCAGTATTTT
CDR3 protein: CSAPLAGTDTQYF

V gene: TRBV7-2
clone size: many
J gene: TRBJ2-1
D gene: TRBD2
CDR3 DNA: TGTGCCAGCAGCCGGCCGGGGACTAGCGGGGGAGATGAGCAGTTCTTC
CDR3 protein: CASSRPGTSGGDEQFF

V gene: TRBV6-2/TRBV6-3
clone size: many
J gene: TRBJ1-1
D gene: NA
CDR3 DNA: TGTGCCAGCAGAAAAACCGGGACACTGAACACTGAAGCTTTCTTT
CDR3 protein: CASRKTGTLNTEAFF

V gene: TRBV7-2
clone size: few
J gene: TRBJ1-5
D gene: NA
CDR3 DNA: TGTGCCAGCAGCTTGGAGGTTATTGGGGCCCAGCATTTT
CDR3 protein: CASSLEVIGAQHF

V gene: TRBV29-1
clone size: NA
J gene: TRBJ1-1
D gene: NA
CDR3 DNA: TGCAGCGTCCTACAGGGGAACACTGAAGCTTTCTTT
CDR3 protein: CSVLQGNTEAFF

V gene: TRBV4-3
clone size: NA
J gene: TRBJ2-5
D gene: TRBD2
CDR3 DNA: TGCGCCAGCAGCCAAGAGATTAGCGGGGGACAGACCCAGTACTTC
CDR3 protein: CASSQEISGGQTQYF

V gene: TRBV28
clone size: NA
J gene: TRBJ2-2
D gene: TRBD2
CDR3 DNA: TGTGCCAGCCCGGGAGGTGGGGGTACCGGGGAGCTGTTTTTT
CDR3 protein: CASPGGGGTGELFF

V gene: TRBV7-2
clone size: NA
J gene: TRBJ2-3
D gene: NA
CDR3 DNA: TGTGCCAGCAAGAGAGGGCTTAGCACAGATACGCAGTATTTT
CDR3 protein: CASKRGLSTDTQYF

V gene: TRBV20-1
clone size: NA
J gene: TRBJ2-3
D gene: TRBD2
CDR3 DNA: TGCAGTGCTCGTGCGGGGGGAACAGATACGCAGTATTTT
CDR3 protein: CSARAGGTDTQYF

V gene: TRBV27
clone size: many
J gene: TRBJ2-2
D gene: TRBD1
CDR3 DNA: TGTGCCAGCAGTATAGGACAGGGTCGAGGCGGGGAGCTGTTTTTT
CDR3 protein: CASSIGQGRGGELFF

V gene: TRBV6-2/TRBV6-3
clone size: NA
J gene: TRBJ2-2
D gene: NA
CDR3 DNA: TGTGCCAGCATTATGGACTATACCGGGGAGCTGTTTTTT
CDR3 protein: CASIMDYTGELFF

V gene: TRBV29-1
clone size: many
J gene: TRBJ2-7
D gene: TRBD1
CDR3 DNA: TGCAGCGTGCAACAGGGGGCGAGTGAGCAGTACTTC
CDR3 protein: CSVQQGASEQYF

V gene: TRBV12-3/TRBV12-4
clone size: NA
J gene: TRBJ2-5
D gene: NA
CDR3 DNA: TGTGCCAGCAGCCGGCTGGGCGCCCAAGAGACCCAGTACTTC
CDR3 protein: CASSRLGAQETQYF

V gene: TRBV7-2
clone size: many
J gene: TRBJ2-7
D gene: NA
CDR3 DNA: TGTGCCAGCAGCTTAATGGACGAGCAGTACTTC
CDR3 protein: CASSLMDEQYF

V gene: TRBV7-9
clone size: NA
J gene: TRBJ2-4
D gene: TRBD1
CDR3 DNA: TGTGCCAGCAGCGTACCGGGACAGGGATTAGGGTACTTC
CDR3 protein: CASSVPGQGLGYF

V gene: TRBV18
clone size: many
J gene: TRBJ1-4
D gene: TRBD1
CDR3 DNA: TGTGCCAGCTCAACGACAGGGATCCTTGAAAGACTGTTTTTT
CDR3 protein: CASSTTGILERLFF

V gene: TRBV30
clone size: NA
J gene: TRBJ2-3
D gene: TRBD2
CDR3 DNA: TGTGCCTGGAGCCGACTAGCGGGGGGAGATACGCAGTATTTT
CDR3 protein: CAWSRLAGGDTQYF

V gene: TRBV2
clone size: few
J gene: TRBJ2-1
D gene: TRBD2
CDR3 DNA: TGTGCGCTAGCGGGAGCGGGGGATGAGCAGTTCTTC
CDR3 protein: CALAGAGDEQFF

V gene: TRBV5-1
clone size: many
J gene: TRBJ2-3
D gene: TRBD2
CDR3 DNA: TGCGCCAGCAGCCCGGGACTAGCGGAGTTCACAGATACGCAGTATTTT
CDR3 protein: CASSPGLAEFTDTQYF

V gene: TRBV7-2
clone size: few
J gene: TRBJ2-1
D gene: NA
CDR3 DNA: TGTGCCAGCAGCTTAGACGTGGGAGTGGAAGAGCAGTTCTTC
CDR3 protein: CASSLDVGVEEQFF

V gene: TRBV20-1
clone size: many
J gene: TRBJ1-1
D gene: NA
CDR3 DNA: TGCAGTGCTAGAGGTAAAAACACTGAAGCTTTCTTT
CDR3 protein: CSARGKNTEAFF

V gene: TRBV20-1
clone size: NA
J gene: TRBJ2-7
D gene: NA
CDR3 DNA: TGCAGTGCTAGAGATTATCAGACCTACGAGCAGTACTTC
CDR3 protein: CSARDYQTYEQYF

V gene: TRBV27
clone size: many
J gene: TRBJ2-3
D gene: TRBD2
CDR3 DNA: TGTGCCAGCAGTTTTTGGACTAGCGGCAGCACAGATACGCAGTATTTT
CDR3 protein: CASSFWTSGSTDTQYF

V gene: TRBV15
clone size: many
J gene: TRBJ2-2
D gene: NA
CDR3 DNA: TGTGCCACCAGCAGAGATAGGGCAGCGAACACCGGGGAGCTGTTTTTT
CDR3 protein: CATSRDRAANTGELFF

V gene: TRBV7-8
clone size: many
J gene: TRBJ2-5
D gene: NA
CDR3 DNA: TGTGCCAGCAGCTTAGAGTACCAAGAGACCCAGTACTTC
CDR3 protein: CASSLEYQETQYF

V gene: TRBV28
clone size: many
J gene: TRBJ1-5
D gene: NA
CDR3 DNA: TGTGCCAGCAATAGCAATCAGCCCCAGCATTTT
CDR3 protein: CASNSNQPQHF

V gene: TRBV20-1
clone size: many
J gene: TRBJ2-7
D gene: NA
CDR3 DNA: TGCAGTGGGTTATCGGCGGGAACAATGTACGAGCAGTACTTC
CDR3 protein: CSGLSAGTMYEQYF

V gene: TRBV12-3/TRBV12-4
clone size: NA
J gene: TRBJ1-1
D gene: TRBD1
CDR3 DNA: TGTGCCAGCAGCCCCCGACAGGGCAGTGTCACTGAAGCTTTCTTT
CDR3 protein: CASSPRQGSVTEAFF

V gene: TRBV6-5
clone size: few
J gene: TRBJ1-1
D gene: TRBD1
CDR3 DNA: TGTGCCAGCAGTTACGACGGGACAGCCGAAGCTTTCTTT
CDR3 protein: CASSYDGTAEAFF

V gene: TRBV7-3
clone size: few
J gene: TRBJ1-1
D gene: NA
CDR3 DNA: TGTGCCAGCAGCCTGGGACGGGCGAACACTGAAGCTTTCTTT
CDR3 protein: CASSLGRANTEAFF

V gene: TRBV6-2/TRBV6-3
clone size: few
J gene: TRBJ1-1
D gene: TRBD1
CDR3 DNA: TGTGCCAGCAGTTATGGCAGGGGGTATGACATGAACACTGAAGCTTTCTTT
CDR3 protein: CASSYGRGYDMNTEAFF

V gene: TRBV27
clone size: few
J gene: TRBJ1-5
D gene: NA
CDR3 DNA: TGTGCCAGCAAGGGGGGCAATCAGCCCCAGCATTTT
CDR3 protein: CASKGGNQPQHF

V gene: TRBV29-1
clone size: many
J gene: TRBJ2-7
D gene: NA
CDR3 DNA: TGCAGCGTTGAGATAGGTACCTACGAGCAGTACTTC
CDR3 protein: CSVEIGTYEQYF

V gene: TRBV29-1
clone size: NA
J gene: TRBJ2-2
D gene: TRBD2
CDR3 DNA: TGCAGCGTTGAAATCACTAGCGGCTACGTAAACACCGGGGAGCTGTTTTTT
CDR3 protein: CSVEITSGYVNTGELFF

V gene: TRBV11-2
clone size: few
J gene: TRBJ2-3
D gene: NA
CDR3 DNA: TGTGCCAGCAGCTCTCCGACTAGAAGCACAGATACGCAGTATTTT
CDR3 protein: CASSSPTRSTDTQYF

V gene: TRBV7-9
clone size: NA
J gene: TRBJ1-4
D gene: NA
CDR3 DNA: TGTGCCAGCAGCGCCGGACAGTTAACTAATGAAAAACTGTTTTTT
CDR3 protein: CASSAGQLTNEKLFF

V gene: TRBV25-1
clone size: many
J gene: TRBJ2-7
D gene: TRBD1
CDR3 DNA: TGTGCCAGCAGGAAGACAGGGTCCTACGAGCAGTACTTC
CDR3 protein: CASRKTGSYEQYF

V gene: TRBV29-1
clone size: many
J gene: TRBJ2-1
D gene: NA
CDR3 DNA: TGCAGCGTTCCTAGCCCCCACAATGAGCAGTTCTTC
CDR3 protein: CSVPSPHNEQFF

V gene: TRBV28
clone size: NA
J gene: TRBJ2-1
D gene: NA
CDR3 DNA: TGTGCCAGCAGTTCCCGCAGTGGTGGGCAGTTCTTC
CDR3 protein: CASSSRSGGQFF

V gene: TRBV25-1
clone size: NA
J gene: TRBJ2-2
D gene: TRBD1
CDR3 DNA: TGTGCCAGCAGTTTTGCGGACAGGGACACCGGGGAGCTGTTTTTT
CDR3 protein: CASSFADRDTGELFF

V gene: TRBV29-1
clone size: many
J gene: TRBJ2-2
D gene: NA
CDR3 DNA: TGCAGCGTACGAAGCCCGGGGGGAGGGGGCACCGGGGAGCTGTTTTTT
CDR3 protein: CSVRSPGGGGTGELFF

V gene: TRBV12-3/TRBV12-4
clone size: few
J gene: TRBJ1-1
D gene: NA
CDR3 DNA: TGTGCCAGCAGTTCAGGGGCGGCGAACACTGAAGCTTTCTTT
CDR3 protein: CASSSGAANTEAFF

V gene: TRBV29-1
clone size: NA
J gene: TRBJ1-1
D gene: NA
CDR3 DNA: TGCAGCGTTGAATCCCCGGGCGGCACTGAAGCTTTCTTT
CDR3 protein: CSVESPGGTEAFF